This is a list of T cell receptor beta chains from one sample in a study of cytomegalovirus exposure and HLA in healthy donors. Libraries were prepared by immunoSEQ multiplex PCR; TCRdb keeps only in-frame clonotypes and omits some of them. The data hold 100,000 to 150,000 clones, with approximately 95% observed a single time. Specimen: PBMCs. Receptors were obtained from a man in his late teens or twenties in good health and CMV-seronegative. Each CDR3 is given with its conserved first and last residue. The D gene is left open where the match is weak. A clone size is listed for some rows: how often the clone was seen (once, few, many), or a class if it is expanded.

cdr3_length	v_call	clone_size	j_call	d_call	cdr3_nt	cdr3_aa
15	TRBV7-3	NA	TRBJ2-3	NA	TGTGCCAGCAGTTCAGGGTATCCTAGCACAGATACGCAGTATTTT	CASSSGYPSTDTQYF
14	TRBV7-6	NA	TRBJ2-5	TRBD1	TGTGCCAGCAGCTCCCTGACAGGGGAAGAGACCCAGTACTTC	CASSSLTGEETQYF
14	TRBV19	NA	TRBJ1-1	TRBD1	TGTGCCAGTAGAACGGACAGGGGGCTCACTGAAGCTTTCTTT	CASRTDRGLTEAFF
13	TRBV18	NA	TRBJ2-7	NA	TGTGCCAGCTCACCAGGCGGGACCTACGAGCAGTACTTC	CASSPGGTYEQYF
15	TRBV9	NA	TRBJ1-1	NA	TGTGCCAGCAGCGCCTCAGGGGCAGGAAACACTGAAGCTTTCTTT	CASSASGAGNTEAFF
18	TRBV19	NA	TRBJ2-1	TRBD1	TGTGCCAGTAGGGACAGGGGGTCTACTCCGGTGACGAGCAATGAGCAGTTCTTC	CASRDRGSTPVTSNEQFF
15	TRBV5-1	NA	TRBJ2-7	NA	TGCGCCAGCAGCCCAGCAGTGACACTGTCCTACGAGCAGTACTTC	CASSPAVTLSYEQYF
13	TRBV4-3	once	TRBJ1-1	NA	TGCGCCAGCAGCCAAGACGGGAACACTGAAGCTTTCTTT	CASSQDGNTEAFF
14	TRBV7-9	NA	TRBJ2-1	NA	TGTGCCAGCAGCCCGGACAGACCGTACAATGAGCAGTTCTTC	CASSPDRPYNEQFF
13	TRBV30	NA	TRBJ1-4	TRBD1	TGTGCCTGTTCCGACAGGGACGATGAAAAACTGTTTTTT	CACSDRDDEKLFF
16	TRBV19	NA	TRBJ2-3	TRBD2	TGTGCCAGTAGTATAAGAACTAGCGGAGGGGAAGATACGCAGTATTTT	CASSIRTSGGEDTQYF
17	TRBV19	NA	TRBJ2-3	TRBD2	TGTGCCAGTAGTATATCAGTGCGGGGACTAGCATCGGATACGCAGTATTTT	CASSISVRGLASDTQYF
15	TRBV11-3	NA	TRBJ2-2	NA	TGTGCCAGCAGCTTAAGGGGATTTATCACCGGGGAGCTGTTTTTT	CASSLRGFITGELFF
15	TRBV6-6	NA	TRBJ1-5	NA	TGTGCCAGCAGTTACTCGAGAGGTGACCATCAGCCCCAGCATTTT	CASSYSRGDHQPQHF
15	TRBV4-1	NA	TRBJ1-1	TRBD1	TGCGCCAGCAGCCAGACCGGGACAGGGAACACTGAAGCTTTCTTT	CASSQTGTGNTEAFF
15	TRBV7-8	NA	TRBJ1-3	NA	TGTGCCAGCAGCTTAATAGGCCAGGGTGAAAACACCATATATTTT	CASSLIGQGENTIYF
13	TRBV11-3	NA	TRBJ1-1	NA	TGTGCCAGCAGCTCCTTTTCGAACACTGAAGCTTTCTTT	CASSSFSNTEAFF
14	TRBV30	NA	TRBJ2-5	NA	TGTGCCTGGAGTTCACAGGGGAGGTATGAGACCCAGTACTTC	CAWSSQGRYETQYF
17	TRBV29-1	NA	TRBJ2-6	NA	TGCAGCGTCCGGGACACACAGTTCAAGGCTGGGGCCAACGTCCTGACTTTC	CSVRDTQFKAGANVLTF
16	TRBV15	NA	TRBJ1-4	NA	TGTGCCACCAGCAGCGTGGACACCTCAACTAATGAAAAACTGTTTTTT	CATSSVDTSTNEKLFF
14	TRBV19	NA	TRBJ1-5	NA	TGTGCCAGTAGTATAAACAGGGCAGATCAGCCCCAGCATTTT	CASSINRADQPQHF
14	TRBV7-9	NA	TRBJ1-2	NA	TGTGCCAGCAGCTTGGGAGGGGTCGACTATGGCTACACCTTC	CASSLGGVDYGYTF
15	TRBV4-3	NA	TRBJ2-2	NA	TGCGCCAGCAGCCACCGGACCGGGATCACCGGGGAGCTGTTTTTT	CASSHRTGITGELFF
16	TRBV4-1	NA	TRBJ2-2	TRBD2	TGCGCCAGCAGCCAAGGAGCGAGCGGGAGTGGCTGGGAGCTGTTTTTT	CASSQGASGSGWELFF
16	TRBV5-8	NA	TRBJ2-1	TRBD1	TGTGCCAGCAGACTCACGGGGACAGGAATCTTCAATGAGCAGTTCTTC	CASRLTGTGIFNEQFF
14	TRBV27	NA	TRBJ2-7	TRBD2	TGTGCCAGCAGAGGACTAGAATCTCCCTACGAGCAGTACTTC	CASRGLESPYEQYF
15	TRBV6-1	NA	TRBJ2-7	TRBD2	TGTGCCAGCACCTTACTAGCGGGAGGGTCCTACGAGCAGTACTTC	CASTLLAGGSYEQYF
13	TRBV11-3	NA	TRBJ2-7	NA	TGTGCCAGCAGCTTAGTTACAGGGACCGAGCAGTACTTC	CASSLVTGTEQYF
14	TRBV7-2	NA	TRBJ1-5	TRBD1	TGTGCCAGCAGCGCTGGGACAGTAAATCAGCCCCAGCATTTT	CASSAGTVNQPQHF
18	TRBV28	NA	TRBJ2-3	NA	TGTGCCAGCACCCAGCCCCCCGGGAGTGGGGGTAGCACAGATACGCAGTATTTT	CASTQPPGSGGSTDTQYF
13	TRBV25-1	NA	TRBJ1-5	TRBD1	TGTGCCAGCAGTGGACAGGGGCGGCAGCCCCAGCATTTT	CASSGQGRQPQHF
18	TRBV11-3	NA	TRBJ2-2	NA	TGTGCCAGCAGCTTAGATTTCATGGAAGGGGAGAACACCGGGGAGCTGTTTTTT	CASSLDFMEGENTGELFF
13	TRBV29-1	NA	TRBJ1-1	NA	TGCAGCGTTGAGCTCAGGCTGAACACTGAAGCTTTCTTT	CSVELRLNTEAFF
13	TRBV12-5	NA	TRBJ1-2	NA	TGTGCTAGTGGTTTGGTACAGGGTTATGGCTACACCTTC	CASGLVQGYGYTF
14	TRBV30	NA	TRBJ2-7	TRBD1	TGTGCCTGGAGTGTCGGGACAGGGCCCTACGAGCAGTACTTC	CAWSVGTGPYEQYF
17	TRBV5-6	once	TRBJ2-5	NA	TGTGCCAGCAGCTTGGCCGGGGGAGCAGGCCAAATAGAGACCCAGTACTTC	CASSLAGGAGQIETQYF
16	TRBV19	NA	TRBJ2-3	NA	TGTGCCAGTAGTCCCCGCCCAGGTTATGGGCACGATACGCAGTATTTT	CASSPRPGYGHDTQYF
15	TRBV6-6	NA	TRBJ1-4	NA	TGTGCCAGCAGTTCTTTCGGGGGGAGGAGTGAAAAACTGTTTTTT	CASSSFGGRSEKLFF
15	TRBV5-1	NA	TRBJ2-2	TRBD2	TGCGCCAGCAGCCTCACTAGCGGGAGTCTCGGGGAGCTGTTTTTT	CASSLTSGSLGELFF
15	TRBV27	NA	TRBJ2-2	TRBD2	TGTGCCAGCAGTTTTGGTAGCGGGGGCACCGGGGAGCTGTTTTTT	CASSFGSGGTGELFF
14	TRBV27	NA	TRBJ2-3	TRBD2	TGTGCCAGCAGTTGGGGGGGTAGCACAGATACGCAGTATTTT	CASSWGGSTDTQYF